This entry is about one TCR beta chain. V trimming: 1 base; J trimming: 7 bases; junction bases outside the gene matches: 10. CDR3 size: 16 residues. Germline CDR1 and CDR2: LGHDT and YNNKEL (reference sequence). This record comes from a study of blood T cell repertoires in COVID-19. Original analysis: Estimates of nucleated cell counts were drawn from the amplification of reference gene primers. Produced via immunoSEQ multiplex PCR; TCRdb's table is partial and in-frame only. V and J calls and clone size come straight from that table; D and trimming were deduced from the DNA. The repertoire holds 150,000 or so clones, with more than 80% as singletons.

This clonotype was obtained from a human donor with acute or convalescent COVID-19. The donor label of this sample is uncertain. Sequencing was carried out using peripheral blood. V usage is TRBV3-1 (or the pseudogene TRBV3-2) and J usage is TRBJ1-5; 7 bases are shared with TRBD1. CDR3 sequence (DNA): TGTGCCAGCAGCCAAGGGGCGGTACAGGGGAACCAGCCCCAGCATTTT. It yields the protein CASSQGAVQGNQPQHF.